This T cell receptor beta chain was observed in a study of cytomegalovirus exposure and HLA in healthy donors. Study-wide points: Rarity held for most TCR sequences, but there were some public TCRs that occurred in many donors. Presence/absence analyses supposed approximately even sequencing depth among donors.

CDR3 length: 15 residues. V was cut by 1 base and J by 5 bases, with 12 bases left in between. Per germline, CDR1 MNHEY and CDR2 SMNVEV (reference sequence). All donors participated as healthy donors of bone marrow. The PCR was carried out with 60 Vbeta primers and 13 Jbeta primers. Some clones are missing from TCRdb's copy, which holds only in-frame ones; the method was immunoSEQ multiplex PCR. Of 150,000 or so clones listed, around 80% are singletons. In its sample, this clone was seen once. As yet, its antigen is unknown. This rearrangement joins TRBV27 to TRBJ1-5; D is uncertain. The sample taken for sequencing was PBMCs. This sequence originates from a female donor in good health and CMV-seronegative. CDR3 residues: CASSLFYTGDQPQHF. For the CDR3, the DNA is TGTGCCAGCAGTTTATTCTACACCGGGGATCAGCCCCAGCATTTT.